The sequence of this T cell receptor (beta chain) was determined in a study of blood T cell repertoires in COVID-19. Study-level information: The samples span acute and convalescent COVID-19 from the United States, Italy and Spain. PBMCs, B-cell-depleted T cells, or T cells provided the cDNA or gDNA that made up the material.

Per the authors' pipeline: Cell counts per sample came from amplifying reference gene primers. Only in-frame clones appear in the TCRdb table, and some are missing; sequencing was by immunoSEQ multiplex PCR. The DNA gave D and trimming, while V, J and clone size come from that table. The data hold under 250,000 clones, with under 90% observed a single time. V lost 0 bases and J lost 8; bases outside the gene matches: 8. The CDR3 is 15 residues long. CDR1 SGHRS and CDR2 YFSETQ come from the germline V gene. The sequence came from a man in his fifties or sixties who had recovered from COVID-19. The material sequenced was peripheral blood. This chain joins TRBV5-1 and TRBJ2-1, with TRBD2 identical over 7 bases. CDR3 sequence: CASSLVRGEEDEQFF. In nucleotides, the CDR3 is TGCGCCAGCAGCTTGGTTCGGGGGGAAGAGGATGAGCAGTTCTTC.